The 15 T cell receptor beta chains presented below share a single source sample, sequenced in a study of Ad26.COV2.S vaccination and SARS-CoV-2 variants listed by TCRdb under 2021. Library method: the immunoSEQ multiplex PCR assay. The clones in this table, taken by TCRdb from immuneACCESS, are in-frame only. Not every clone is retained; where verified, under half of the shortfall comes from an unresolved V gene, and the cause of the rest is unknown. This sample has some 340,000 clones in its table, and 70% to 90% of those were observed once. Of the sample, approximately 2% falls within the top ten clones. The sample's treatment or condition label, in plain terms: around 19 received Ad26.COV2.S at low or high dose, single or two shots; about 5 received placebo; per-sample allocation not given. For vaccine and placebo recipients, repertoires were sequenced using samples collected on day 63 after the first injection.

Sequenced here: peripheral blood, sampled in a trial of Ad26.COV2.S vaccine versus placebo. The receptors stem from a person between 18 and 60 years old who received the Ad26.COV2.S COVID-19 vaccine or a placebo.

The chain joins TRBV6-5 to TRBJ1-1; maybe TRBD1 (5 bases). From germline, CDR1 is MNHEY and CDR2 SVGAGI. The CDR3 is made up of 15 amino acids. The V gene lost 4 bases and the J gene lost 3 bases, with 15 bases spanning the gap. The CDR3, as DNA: TGTGCCAGCAGTTCAGGGCCATTTAGGGACACTGAAGCTTTCTTT. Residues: CASSSGPFRDTEAFF.

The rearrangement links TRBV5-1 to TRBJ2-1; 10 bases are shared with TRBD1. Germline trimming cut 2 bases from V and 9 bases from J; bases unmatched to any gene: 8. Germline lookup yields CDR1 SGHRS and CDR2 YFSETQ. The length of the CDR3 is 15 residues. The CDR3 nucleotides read TGCGCCAGCAGCTTATACGGGACAGGGGTAGGTGAGCAGTTCTTC. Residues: CASSLYGTGVGEQFF.

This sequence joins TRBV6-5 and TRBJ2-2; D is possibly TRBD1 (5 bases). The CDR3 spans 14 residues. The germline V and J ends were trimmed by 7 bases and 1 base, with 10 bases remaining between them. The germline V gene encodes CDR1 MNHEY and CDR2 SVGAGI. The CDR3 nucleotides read TGTGCCAGCATAAGAACAGGGAACACCGGGGAGCTGTTTTTT. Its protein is CASIRTGNTGELFF.

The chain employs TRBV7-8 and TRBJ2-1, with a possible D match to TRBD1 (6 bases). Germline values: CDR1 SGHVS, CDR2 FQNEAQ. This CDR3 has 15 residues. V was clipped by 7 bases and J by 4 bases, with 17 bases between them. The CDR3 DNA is TGTGCCAGCACCGCCGGACAGCCTCGTTACAATGAGCAGTTCTTC. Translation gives CASTAGQPRYNEQFF. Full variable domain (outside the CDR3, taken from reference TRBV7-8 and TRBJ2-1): GAGVSQSPRYKVAKRGQDVALRCDPISGHVSLFWYQQALGQGPEFLTYFQNEAQLDKSGLPSDRFFAERPEGSVSTLKIQRTQQEDSAVYLCASTAGQPRYNEQFFGPGTRLTVL.

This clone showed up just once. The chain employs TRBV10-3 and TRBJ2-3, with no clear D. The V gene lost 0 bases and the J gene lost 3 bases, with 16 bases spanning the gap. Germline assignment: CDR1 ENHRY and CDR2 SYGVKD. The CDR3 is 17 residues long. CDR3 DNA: TGTGCCATCAGTGAGTCCCGGGCCCCCCCTAGGACAGATACGCAGTATTTT. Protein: CAISESRAPPRTDTQYF.

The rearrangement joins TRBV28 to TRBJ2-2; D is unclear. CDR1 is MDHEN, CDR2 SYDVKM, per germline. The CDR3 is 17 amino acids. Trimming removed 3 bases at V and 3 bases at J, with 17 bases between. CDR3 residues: CASSFSTSRSYTGELFF. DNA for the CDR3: TGTGCCAGCAGTTTCTCAACCTCCCGGAGCTACACCGGGGAGCTGTTTTTT.

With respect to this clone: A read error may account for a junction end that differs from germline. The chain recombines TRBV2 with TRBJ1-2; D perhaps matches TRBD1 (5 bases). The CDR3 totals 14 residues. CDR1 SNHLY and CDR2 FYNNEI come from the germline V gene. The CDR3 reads CASSEGAYYYGYTF. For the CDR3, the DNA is TGTGCCAGCAGCGAAGGGGCCTACTACTATGGCTACACCTTC.

CDR3 region: CASSPGTGGEVQFF. CDR3 nucleotide sequence: TGTGCCAGCTCACCGGGGACAGGGGGGGAAGTGCAGTTCTTC. This chain joins TRBV18 and TRBJ2-1; 11 nucleotides agree with TRBD1. This CDR3 comprises 14 residues. The V and J ends lost 3 bases and 12 bases, in that order; junction bases with no gene match: 7. CDR1 KGHSH and CDR2 LQKENI come from the germline V gene. The complete variable domain, with remaining parts taken from reference TRBV18 and TRBJ2-1, reads NAGVMQNPRHLVRRRGQEARLRCSPMKGHSHVYWYRQLPEEGLKFMVYLQKENIIDESGMPKERFSAEFPKEGPSILRIQQVVRGDSAAYFCASSPGTGGEVQFFGPGTRLTVL.

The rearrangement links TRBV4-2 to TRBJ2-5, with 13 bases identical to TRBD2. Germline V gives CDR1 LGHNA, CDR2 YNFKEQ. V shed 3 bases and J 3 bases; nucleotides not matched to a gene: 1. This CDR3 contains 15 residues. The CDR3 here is CASSHGLAGEETQYF. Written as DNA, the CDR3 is TGTGCCAGCAGCCATGGACTAGCGGGGGAAGAGACCCAGTACTTC.

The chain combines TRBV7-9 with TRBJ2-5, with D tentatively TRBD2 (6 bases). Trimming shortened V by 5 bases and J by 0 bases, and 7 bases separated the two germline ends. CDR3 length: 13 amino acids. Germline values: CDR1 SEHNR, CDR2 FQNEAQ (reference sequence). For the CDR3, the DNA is TGTGCCAGCAGCCGGGGGAACCAAGAGACCCAGTACTTC. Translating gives CASSRGNQETQYF.

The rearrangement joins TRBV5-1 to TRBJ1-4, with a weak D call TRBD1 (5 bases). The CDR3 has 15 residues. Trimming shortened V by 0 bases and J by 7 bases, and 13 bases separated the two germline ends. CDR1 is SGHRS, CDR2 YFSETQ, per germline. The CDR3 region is CASSLGGQGGEKLFF. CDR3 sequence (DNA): TGCGCCAGCAGCTTGGGTGGTCAGGGCGGTGAAAAACTGTTTTTT.

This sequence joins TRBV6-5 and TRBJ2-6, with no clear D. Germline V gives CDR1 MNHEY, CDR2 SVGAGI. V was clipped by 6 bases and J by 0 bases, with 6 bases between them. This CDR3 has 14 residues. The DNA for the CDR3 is TGTGCCAGCAGAGGATACTCTGGGGCCAACGTCCTGACTTTC. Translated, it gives CASRGYSGANVLTF.

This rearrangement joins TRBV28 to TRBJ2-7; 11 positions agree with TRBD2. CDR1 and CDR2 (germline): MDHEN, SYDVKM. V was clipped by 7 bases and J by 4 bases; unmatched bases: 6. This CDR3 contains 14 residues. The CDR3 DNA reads TGTGCCAGCAAGGGGACTAGCGGAATTTACGAGCAGTACTTC. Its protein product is CASKGTSGIYEQYF.

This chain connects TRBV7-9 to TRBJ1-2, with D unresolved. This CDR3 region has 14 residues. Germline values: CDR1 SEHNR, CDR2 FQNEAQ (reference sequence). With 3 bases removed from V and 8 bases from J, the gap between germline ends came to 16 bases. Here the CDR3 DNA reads TGTGCCAGCAGCTTGGCGGCCTTAGCCGAAGGCTACACCTTC. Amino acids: CASSLAALAEGYTF.

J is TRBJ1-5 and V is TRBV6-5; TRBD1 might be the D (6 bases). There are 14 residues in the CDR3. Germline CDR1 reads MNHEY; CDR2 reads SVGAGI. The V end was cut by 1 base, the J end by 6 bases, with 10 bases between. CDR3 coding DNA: TGTGCCAGCAGTTACTTTCCAGGGGCTCAGCCCCAGCATTTT. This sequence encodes CASSYFPGAQPQHF.